Listed below are T cell receptor beta chains from one sample, sequenced in a study of molecular identifiers for immune sequencing clone quantification. TCRdb re-derived calls from the PCR reads in MiXCR, one entry per CDR3 protein. The data contain around 320,000 distinct CDR3 sequences, roughly 23% of them seen just once; the ten biggest clones take up roughly 0.7%. The sample taken for sequencing was naive CD8+ T cells from blood, with Jurkat cell RNA spiked in. Source of these receptors: a human donor in good health. Some libraries in this study had Jurkat cell RNA spiked in. Both conserved end residues are part of each CDR3. Fields, in order: D gene, V gene, clone size, J gene, CDR3 protein, CDR3 DNA. A D gene is named only where the DNA matches it firmly. Part of the rows lack a size; the others show once, few, many or a class for expanded clones.

d_call: TRBD2; v_call: TRBV7-9; clone_size: .; j_call: TRBJ2-3; cdr3_aa: CASSPNWTSGSTDTQYF; cdr3_nt: TGTGCCAGCAGCCCAAACTGGACTAGCGGGTCCACGGATACGCAGTATTTT
d_call: TRBD2; v_call: TRBV24-1; clone_size: many; j_call: TRBJ2-1; cdr3_aa: CATRSSGDPYNEQFF; cdr3_nt: TGTGCCACCAGGTCTAGCGGGGATCCCTACAATGAGCAGTTCTTC
d_call: .; v_call: TRBV12-3/TRBV12-4; clone_size: few; j_call: TRBJ2-5; cdr3_aa: CASSAAPGGSPYQETQYF; cdr3_nt: TGTGCCAGCAGTGCCGCCCCTGGTGGGAGCCCGTACCAAGAGACCCAGTACTTC
d_call: TRBD2; v_call: TRBV11-2; clone_size: .; j_call: TRBJ2-3; cdr3_aa: CASSLGSGLATDTQYF; cdr3_nt: TGTGCCAGCAGCTTAGGATCGGGACTAGCGACAGATACGCAGTATTTT
d_call: .; v_call: TRBV10-3; clone_size: few; j_call: TRBJ1-1; cdr3_aa: CATLGGSLEAFF; cdr3_nt: TGTGCCACCCTGGGGGGCAGTCTTGAAGCTTTCTTT
d_call: .; v_call: TRBV29-1; clone_size: many; j_call: TRBJ1-1; cdr3_aa: CSVRGGSEAFF; cdr3_nt: TGCAGCGTTCGGGGGGGCTCTGAAGCTTTCTTT
d_call: TRBD2; v_call: TRBV28; clone_size: .; j_call: TRBJ2-5; cdr3_aa: CASSLGPGTSGSETQYF; cdr3_nt: TGTGCCAGCAGTTTGGGGCCCGGGACTAGCGGGAGTGAGACCCAGTACTTC
d_call: .; v_call: TRBV6-5; clone_size: .; j_call: TRBJ1-1; cdr3_aa: CASRYSGGLNTEAFF; cdr3_nt: TGTGCCAGCAGATACTCCGGGGGGCTGAACACTGAAGCTTTCTTT
d_call: .; v_call: TRBV4-1; clone_size: .; j_call: TRBJ1-1; cdr3_aa: CASSQVFPLNTEAFF; cdr3_nt: TGCGCCAGCAGCCAAGTTTTTCCGCTGAACACTGAAGCTTTCTTT
d_call: .; v_call: TRBV12-3/TRBV12-4; clone_size: few; j_call: TRBJ1-1; cdr3_aa: CASSTYNEAFF; cdr3_nt: TGTGCCAGCAGTACTTACAATGAAGCTTTCTTT
d_call: .; v_call: TRBV6-2/TRBV6-3; clone_size: few; j_call: TRBJ2-2; cdr3_aa: CASSPRLGGELFF; cdr3_nt: TGTGCCAGCAGTCCCCGACTAGGGGGGGAGCTGTTTTTT
d_call: TRBD1; v_call: TRBV6-2/TRBV6-3; clone_size: .; j_call: TRBJ2-3; cdr3_aa: CASSNPPGQSRDTQYF; cdr3_nt: TGTGCCAGCAGTAACCCACCGGGACAGTCCAGAGATACGCAGTATTTT
d_call: .; v_call: TRBV20-1; clone_size: many; j_call: TRBJ2-7; cdr3_aa: CSAREDPGYEQYF; cdr3_nt: TGCAGTGCTAGAGAGGACCCGGGGTACGAGCAGTACTTC
d_call: TRBD2; v_call: TRBV7-6; clone_size: few; j_call: TRBJ2-3; cdr3_aa: CASSLVPAGGSTDTQYF; cdr3_nt: TGTGCCAGCAGCTTAGTCCCAGCGGGAGGATCCACAGATACGCAGTATTTT
d_call: .; v_call: TRBV2; clone_size: .; j_call: TRBJ1-1; cdr3_aa: CAGSEGSVMNTEAFF; cdr3_nt: TGTGCCGGCAGTGAAGGGTCCGTTATGAACACTGAAGCTTTCTTT
d_call: .; v_call: TRBV4-3; clone_size: many; j_call: TRBJ2-1; cdr3_aa: CASSRTGYNEQFF; cdr3_nt: TGCGCCAGCAGCCGAACAGGATACAATGAGCAGTTCTTC
d_call: .; v_call: TRBV6-2/TRBV6-3; clone_size: .; j_call: TRBJ2-6; cdr3_aa: CASSSTKSSGANVLTF; cdr3_nt: TGTGCCAGCAGTTCCACGAAGTCCTCTGGGGCCAACGTCCTGACTTTC
d_call: .; v_call: TRBV7-9; clone_size: .; j_call: TRBJ1-1; cdr3_aa: CASSTVISEAFF; cdr3_nt: TGTGCCAGCAGCACAGTGATCTCTGAAGCTTTCTTT
d_call: .; v_call: TRBV2; clone_size: .; j_call: TRBJ2-7; cdr3_aa: CASSEARRRGAYEQHF; cdr3_nt: TGTGCCAGCAGTGAAGCTCGGCGCCGGGGGGCTTACGAGCAGCACTTC
d_call: TRBD1; v_call: TRBV6-5; clone_size: .; j_call: TRBJ2-6; cdr3_aa: CASSSTGTGTFTSSGANVLTF; cdr3_nt: TGTGCCAGCAGTTCTACCGGGACAGGGACATTTACAAGCTCTGGGGCCAACGTCCTGACTTTC
d_call: .; v_call: TRBV2; clone_size: many; j_call: TRBJ1-5; cdr3_aa: CASSEEGYSNQPQHF; cdr3_nt: TGTGCCAGCAGTGAAGAAGGGTATAGCAATCAGCCCCAGCATTTT
d_call: TRBD2; v_call: TRBV27; clone_size: few; j_call: TRBJ2-7; cdr3_aa: CASREIAGVAYEQYF; cdr3_nt: TGTGCCAGCAGAGAGATAGCGGGAGTGGCTTACGAGCAGTACTTC
d_call: TRBD2; v_call: TRBV5-1; clone_size: many; j_call: TRBJ2-3; cdr3_aa: CASSNSGREDTQYF; cdr3_nt: TGCGCCAGCAGCAATAGCGGGAGGGAAGATACGCAGTATTTT
d_call: .; v_call: TRBV7-9; clone_size: .; j_call: TRBJ1-2; cdr3_aa: CASSPVTANYGYAF; cdr3_nt: TGTGCCAGCAGCCCCGTTACAGCTAACTATGGCTACGCCTTC
d_call: .; v_call: TRBV12-3/TRBV12-4; clone_size: few; j_call: TRBJ1-2; cdr3_aa: CASSLEAVNGYTF; cdr3_nt: TGTGCCAGCAGTTTAGAAGCAGTAAATGGCTACACCTTC
d_call: TRBD1; v_call: TRBV13; clone_size: many; j_call: TRBJ2-3; cdr3_aa: CASSQGTGDSRNRF; cdr3_nt: TGTGCCAGCAGCCAAGGGACAGGAGACAGTAGAAATCGTTTT
d_call: TRBD2; v_call: TRBV4-1; clone_size: many; j_call: TRBJ2-2; cdr3_aa: CATWTSGGARNTGELFF; cdr3_nt: TGCGCCACCTGGACTAGCGGGGGGGCCAGGAACACCGGGGAGCTGTTTTTT
d_call: .; v_call: TRBV29-1; clone_size: many; j_call: TRBJ2-5; cdr3_aa: CSVDPTSQETQYF; cdr3_nt: TGCAGCGTTGACCCCACAAGCCAAGAGACCCAGTACTTC
d_call: TRBD2; v_call: TRBV4-3; clone_size: few; j_call: TRBJ2-3; cdr3_aa: CASSQILLAGGEDTQYF; cdr3_nt: TGCGCCAGCAGCCAGATATTACTAGCGGGAGGTGAAGATACGCAGTATTTT
d_call: .; v_call: TRBV27; clone_size: few; j_call: TRBJ2-7; cdr3_aa: CASSRDQHEQYF; cdr3_nt: TGTGCCAGCAGCCGAGACCAACACGAGCAGTACTTC
d_call: .; v_call: TRBV24-1; clone_size: .; j_call: TRBJ2-1; cdr3_aa: CATSDNVRDEQFF; cdr3_nt: TGTGCCACCAGTGACAATGTAAGGGATGAGCAGTTCTTC
d_call: TRBD2; v_call: TRBV7-2; clone_size: .; j_call: TRBJ2-3; cdr3_aa: CASLTSGWADTQYF; cdr3_nt: TGTGCCAGCTTGACTAGCGGGTGGGCAGATACGCAGTATTTT
d_call: .; v_call: TRBV30; clone_size: few; j_call: TRBJ1-5; cdr3_aa: CAWSVMGLGNQPQHF; cdr3_nt: TGTGCCTGGAGTGTAATGGGACTGGGAAATCAGCCCCAGCATTTT
d_call: .; v_call: TRBV3-1; clone_size: few; j_call: TRBJ2-1; cdr3_aa: CASSQVSFEQFF; cdr3_nt: TGTGCCAGCAGCCAAGTTTCGTTTGAGCAGTTCTTC
d_call: TRBD2; v_call: TRBV2; clone_size: .; j_call: TRBJ2-5; cdr3_aa: CASELGLAGQETQYF; cdr3_nt: TGTGCCAGCGAATTGGGACTAGCGGGGCAAGAGACCCAGTACTTC
d_call: TRBD1; v_call: TRBV7-2; clone_size: .; j_call: TRBJ2-7; cdr3_aa: CAGSLGTGGSYEQYF; cdr3_nt: TGTGCCGGCAGCTTAGGGACAGGGGGTTCCTACGAGCAGTACTTC
d_call: .; v_call: TRBV4-1; clone_size: many; j_call: TRBJ2-3; cdr3_aa: CASSQVIIDTQYF; cdr3_nt: TGCGCCAGCAGCCAAGTAATCATAGATACGCAGTATTTT
d_call: .; v_call: TRBV6-2/TRBV6-3; clone_size: many; j_call: TRBJ2-3; cdr3_aa: CASRPQGTDTQYF; cdr3_nt: TGTGCCAGCAGGCCACAGGGCACAGATACGCAGTATTTT
d_call: .; v_call: TRBV5-1; clone_size: many; j_call: TRBJ2-1; cdr3_aa: CASSRDSLEQFF; cdr3_nt: TGCGCCAGCAGCCGAGACAGCCTTGAGCAGTTCTTC
d_call: .; v_call: TRBV24-1; clone_size: few; j_call: TRBJ2-1; cdr3_aa: CATSSNEQFF; cdr3_nt: TGTGCCACCAGCTCCAATGAGCAGTTCTTC
d_call: .; v_call: TRBV12-3/TRBV12-4; clone_size: .; j_call: TRBJ1-1; cdr3_aa: CASSFRAPTEASF; cdr3_nt: TGTGCCAGCAGTTTTCGGGCACCCACTGAAGCTTCCTTT
d_call: TRBD2; v_call: TRBV3-1; clone_size: .; j_call: TRBJ2-4; cdr3_aa: CASSPQTSGGAWLNIQYF; cdr3_nt: TGTGCCAGCAGCCCCCAGACTAGCGGGGGGGCCTGGTTGAACATTCAGTACTTC
d_call: .; v_call: TRBV4-3; clone_size: few; j_call: TRBJ1-3; cdr3_aa: CASSQDRAVGSGNTIYF; cdr3_nt: TGCGCCAGCAGCCAAGATAGGGCCGTGGGTTCTGGAAACACCATATATTTT
d_call: .; v_call: TRBV29-1; clone_size: .; j_call: TRBJ1-1; cdr3_aa: CSAEENIEAFF; cdr3_nt: TGCAGCGCCGAGGAGAACATTGAAGCATTCTTT
d_call: .; v_call: TRBV24-1; clone_size: .; j_call: TRBJ1-2; cdr3_aa: CAANRLMNTF; cdr3_nt: TGTGCCGCCAACCGTCTAATGAACACCTTC
d_call: .; v_call: TRBV4-3; clone_size: once; j_call: TRBJ2-3; cdr3_aa: CASSQDRSDTDTQYF; cdr3_nt: TGCGCCAGCAGCCAAGATAGGTCAGACACAGATACGCAGTATTTT
d_call: .; v_call: TRBV7-9; clone_size: few; j_call: TRBJ2-3; cdr3_aa: CASSLRDTPYTQYF; cdr3_nt: TGTGCCAGCAGCTTACGGGACACACCATATACGCAGTATTTT
d_call: .; v_call: TRBV7-9; clone_size: few; j_call: TRBJ1-2; cdr3_aa: CASSPVTANYGYTF; cdr3_nt: TGTGCCAGCAGCCCCGTTACAGCTAACTATGGCTACACCTTC
d_call: .; v_call: TRBV7-9; clone_size: .; j_call: TRBJ2-6; cdr3_aa: CASSLPSAAPGANVLTF; cdr3_nt: TGTGCCAGCAGCCTCCCGTCGGCAGCCCCTGGGGCCAACGTCCTGACTTTC
d_call: .; v_call: TRBV27; clone_size: few; j_call: TRBJ2-1; cdr3_aa: CASSLQGRSYNEQFF; cdr3_nt: TGTGCCAGCAGTTTACAGGGAAGATCCTACAATGAGCAGTTCTTC
d_call: .; v_call: TRBV30; clone_size: few; j_call: TRBJ2-2; cdr3_aa: CAWSPLNTGELFF; cdr3_nt: TGTGCCTGGAGCCCCTTGAACACCGGGGAGCTGTTTTTT
d_call: TRBD1; v_call: TRBV5-5; clone_size: .; j_call: TRBJ1-1; cdr3_aa: CASSLPGTGFEAFF; cdr3_nt: TGTGCCAGCAGCTTACCCGGGACAGGGTTTGAAGCTTTCTTT
d_call: .; v_call: TRBV27; clone_size: .; j_call: TRBJ2-1; cdr3_aa: CASSMGSGSEQLF; cdr3_nt: TGTGCCAGCAGTATGGGGTCTGGTAGTGAGCAGCTCTTC